The 30 T cell receptor beta chains listed next were all sequenced from one sample in a study of OX40 agonist ivuxolimab in advanced cancers. Repertoires were generated with immunoSEQ multiplex PCR, while TCRdb's copy carries only in-frame clones and drops some. The sample includes tens of thousands of clones, roughly 90% seen only once; the top ten take 0.55% to 0.65%. The specimen was CD4+ or CD8+ T cells sorted from blood, collected in a trial of the OX40 agonist ivuxolimab. The receptors here all came from an adult with an advanced solid tumor such as melanoma, head and neck, liver or kidney cancer.

This chain connects TRBV21-1 to TRBJ1-5. TRBV21-1 is a pseudogene. The CDR3 sequence is 18 residues long. CDR3 DNA: TGTGCCAGCAGCAAAGAAAGATTCCTGGAGTCTAGCAATCAGCCCCAGCATTTT. Translated, it gives CASSKERFLESSNQPQHF.

V is TRBV20-1 and J is TRBJ2-7; D possibly corresponds to TRBD2 (5 bases). V gave up 6 bases and J gave up 7 bases, with 10 bases separating them. CDR1 and CDR2 from the germline V gene are DFQATT and SNEGSKA (reference sequence). This CDR3 spans 10 amino acids. This CDR3 is CSAAAEEQYF. In nucleotides, the CDR3 is TGCAGTGCAGCAGCGGAAGAGCAGTACTTC.

V and J are TRBV7-2 and TRBJ2-7; TRBD2 matches at 9 bases. From germline, CDR1 is SGHTA and CDR2 FQGNSA. The length of the CDR3 is 16 residues. Unmatched junction bases numbered 8, after V lost 5 bases and J lost 0 bases. This CDR3 reads CASSRRAGGLSYEQYF. For the CDR3, the DNA is TGTGCCAGCAGCCGCCGAGCGGGAGGCCTCTCCTACGAGCAGTACTTC.

The rearrangement links TRBV7-9 to TRBJ1-4; 9 bases agree with TRBD1. CDR3 length equals 14 residues. Germline V lookup: CDR1 SEHNR, CDR2 FQNEAQ (reference sequence). Trimming cost V 5 bases and J 8 bases; bases outside gene matches: 6. CDR3 in DNA: TGTGCCAGCAGCCTACAGGGGGCAGGGGAAAAACTGTTTTTT. Protein sequence: CASSLQGAGEKLFF.

CDR3 protein: CASSLEPQGNYGYTF. DNA for the CDR3: TGTGCCAGCAGTCTCGAGCCGCAGGGGAACTATGGCTACACCTTC. J is TRBJ1-2 and V is TRBV2, with a possible D match to TRBD1 (6 bases). The CDR3 contains 15 residues. Trimming took off 5 bases at V and 2 bases at J, with 15 bases between the two ends. Germline V gene lookup returns CDR1 SNHLY and CDR2 FYNNEI.

The chain combines TRBV29-1 with TRBJ2-3, with D perhaps TRBD2 (6 bases). Germline V gene data show CDR1 as SQVTM and CDR2 as ANQGSEA. The CDR3 is 14 amino acids. V shed 6 bases and J shed 3 bases, with 16 bases lying between them. CDR3 sequence reads: CSVGSRVITDTQYF. The CDR3 nucleotides read TGCAGCGTCGGGAGCAGGGTTATAACAGATACGCAGTATTTT.

This rearrangement joins TRBV7-2 to TRBJ2-1; TRBD2 aligns across 9 bases. V was clipped by 5 bases and J by 4 bases; unmatched bases: 9. The CDR3 has 16 amino acids. Looked up from germline, CDR1 is SGHTA and CDR2 is FQGNSA. CDR3 bases: TGTGCCAGCAGCCTCACGGGACTAGCTCGTTACAATGAGCAGTTCTTC. The encoded protein is CASSLTGLARYNEQFF.

The table lists this clone with a few counts. This could be a read error, since a much larger clone is one nucleotide away. The V call is TRBV9, the J call TRBJ1-3; D not resolved. The CDR3 loop spans 12 amino acids. The V end was cut by 4 bases, the J end by 0 bases, with 2 bases between. Per germline, CDR1 SGDLS and CDR2 YYNGEE. CDR3 amino acids: CASSRSGNTIYF. The DNA of the CDR3 is TGTGCCAGCAGCCGCTCTGGAAACACCATATATTTT.

The chain uses TRBV7-3 and TRBJ2-3; D remains ambiguous. Germline values: CDR1 SGHTA, CDR2 FQGTGA. V was cut by 5 bases and J by 0 bases, with 3 bases left in between. This CDR3 region has 12 residues. The CDR3 region is CASSDSTDTQYF. The CDR3 bases are TGTGCCAGCAGCGATAGCACAGATACGCAGTATTTT.

The chain employs TRBV29-1 and TRBJ2-1; 10 bases are shared with TRBD1. CDR3 length: 16 amino acids. CDR1 is SQVTM and CDR2 is ANQGSEA in the germline V gene. V was clipped by 3 bases and J by 3 bases; unmatched bases: 8. This CDR3 reads CSVDVPGQGFYNEQFF. The CDR3 DNA sequence: TGCAGCGTTGATGTCCCGGGACAGGGGTTCTACAATGAGCAGTTCTTC.

Only one count was recorded for this clone. The rearrangement uses TRBV30 and TRBJ1-1, with 9 bases fitting TRBD1. The CDR3 is made up of 13 amino acids. V gave up 3 bases and J gave up 5 bases; unmatched junction bases: 4. Germline assignment: CDR1 GTSNPN and CDR2 SVGIG (reference sequence). The CDR3 reads CAWRGQGDTEAFF. The CDR3 DNA reads TGTGCCTGGAGGGGACAGGGCGATACTGAAGCTTTCTTT.

The chain couples TRBV11-3 to TRBJ2-3; D may be TRBD2 (7 bases). The CDR3 covers 15 residues. Per the germline V gene, CDR1 is SGHNT and CDR2 is YENEEA. V lost 3 bases and J 2 bases, leaving 12 bases between the germline ends. CDR3 amino acids: CASSFAGDTTDTQYF. The CDR3 bases are TGTGCCAGCAGCTTCGCGGGGGACACCACAGATACGCAGTATTTT. Looking up the rest from reference TRBV11-3 and TRBJ2-3 gives the full variable domain: EAGVVQSPRYKIIEKKQPVAFWCNPISGHNTLYWYLQNLGQGPELLIRYENEEAVDDSQLPKDRFSAERLKGVDSTLKIQPAELGDSAVYLCASSFAGDTTDTQYFGPGTRLTVL.

The rearrangement uses TRBV5-1 and TRBJ2-1; 10 bases fit TRBD2. V was pared by 0 bases and J by 9 bases, with 9 bases of the junction left unmatched. The germline V gene has CDR1 SGHRS and CDR2 YFSETQ. The CDR3 extends over 16 amino acids. The CDR3 sequence is CASSLAIAGGWGEQFF. The CDR3 DNA follows: TGCGCCAGCAGCTTGGCCATAGCGGGAGGATGGGGTGAGCAGTTCTTC.

This chain connects TRBV29-1 to TRBJ2-3, with unresolved D. V gave up 7 bases and J gave up 6 bases, with 5 bases separating them. The CDR3 has 9 residues. Germline V CDR1 and CDR2: SQVTM, ANQGSEA. CDR3 amino acids: CSAGDTQYF. The CDR3 nucleotides are TGCAGCGCCGGGGATACGCAGTATTTT.

V usage is TRBV5-4 and J usage is TRBJ1-4, with D possibly TRBD1 on 5 matching bases. This CDR3 contains 13 residues. Trimming removed 0 bases from V and 10 bases from J, with 10 bases in between. Looked up from germline, CDR1 is SGHNT and CDR2 is YYREEE (reference sequence). This CDR3 is CASSLGDGGKLFF. The CDR3, as DNA: TGTGCCAGCAGCTTGGGGGACGGGGGAAAACTGTTTTTT.

The chain links TRBV28 to TRBJ1-2; 10 nucleotides line up with TRBD1. With 7 bases clipped from V and 1 base from J, the junction kept 6 bases outside the gene matches. Germline V gene sequence: CDR1 MDHEN, CDR2 SYDVKM. The CDR3 extends over 15 amino acids. The DNA for the CDR3 is TGTGCCAGCATGAGACAGGGGGCCCGTAACTATGGCTACACCTTC. This sequence encodes CASMRQGARNYGYTF.

This chain joins TRBV5-4 and TRBJ2-1; D unclear. Germline V CDR1 and CDR2: SGHNT, YYREEE (reference sequence). With 7 bases removed from V and 6 bases from J, the gap between germline ends came to 14 bases. CDR3 length: 13 amino acids. The CDR3 nucleotides read TGTGCCAGCTCAGAGGCCGCGATCAATGAGCAGTTCTTC. Its translation is CASSEAAINEQFF.

The V call is TRBV11-3, the J call TRBJ2-1; D is unresolved. With 1 base removed from V and 9 bases from J, the gap between germline ends came to 16 bases. The CDR3 loop spans 15 amino acids. Germline V CDR1 and CDR2: SGHNT, YENEEA. CDR3: CASSLAALRNREQFF. CDR3 DNA: TGTGCCAGCAGCTTAGCAGCCCTCCGAAACCGTGAGCAGTTCTTC.

This chain links TRBV11-2 with TRBJ1-5; D call uncertain. CDR3 size: 13 residues. Per the germline V gene, CDR1 is SGHAT and CDR2 is FQNNGV. V was cut by 6 bases and J by 7 bases, with 13 bases left in between. This CDR3 reads CASSTKQEQPQHF. The CDR3 nucleotides read TGTGCCAGCAGTACAAAACAAGAACAGCCCCAGCATTTT.

The gene calls are TRBV11-3 and TRBJ1-1; 9 bases map to TRBD1. The germline V gene has CDR1 SGHNT and CDR2 YENEEA. This CDR3 is 11 amino acids long. V dropped 5 bases and J dropped 11; count of bases not matched to a gene: 3. Here the CDR3 reads CASSVQGAAFF. The CDR3 bases are TGTGCCAGCAGCGTACAGGGGGCGGCTTTCTTT. The full variable domain, rest sourced from reference TRBV11-3 and TRBJ1-1, is EAGVVQSPRYKIIEKKQPVAFWCNPISGHNTLYWYLQNLGQGPELLIRYENEEAVDDSQLPKDRFSAERLKGVDSTLKIQPAELGDSAVYLCASSVQGAAFFGQGTRLTVV.

Only a few counts were recorded for this clone. The chain is built from TRBV28 and TRBJ2-7; 9 bases are a match to TRBD1. V gave up 3 bases and J gave up 4 bases; unmatched junction bases: 4. Germline CDR1 MDHEN, CDR2 SYDVKM. The CDR3 extends over 14 amino acids. The CDR3 reads CASSLTGGKYEQYF. CDR3 DNA: TGTGCCAGCAGTTTGACAGGGGGGAAGTACGAGCAGTACTTC.

This clone was picked up a small number of times. V and J are TRBV15 and TRBJ1-5; D remains ambiguous. Germline V gene lookup returns CDR1 LNHNV and CDR2 YYDKDF (reference sequence). The ends were cut back, 1 base at V and 0 bases at J, with 7 bases in the middle. The CDR3 runs 15 residues. CDR3 protein: CATSRGQDSNQPQHF. The CDR3 DNA reads as TGTGCCACCAGCAGAGGGCAGGATAGCAATCAGCCCCAGCATTTT.

This chain connects TRBV7-2 to TRBJ2-3, with 8 bases fitting TRBD1. J lost 1 base, V lost 5 bases, and 2 bases had no gene match. Germline loops: CDR1 SGHTA, CDR2 FQGNSA. The CDR3 runs to 14 residues. CDR3 protein: CASSKDRGTDTQYF. DNA for the CDR3: TGTGCCAGCAGCAAGGACAGGGGCACAGATACGCAGTATTTT.

This sequence joins TRBV30 and TRBJ2-1; 11 bases map to TRBD2. Trimming removed 1 base from V and 8 bases from J; junction bases left unmatched: 7. This CDR3 comprises 15 residues. In germline, CDR1 is GTSNPN, CDR2 SVGIG (reference sequence). Here the CDR3 reads CAWSDFSGRGDEQFF. The CDR3 bases are TGTGCCTGGAGTGATTTTAGCGGGAGGGGGGATGAGCAGTTCTTC.

The V call is TRBV5-1, the J call TRBJ2-2; 9 bases agree with TRBD2. CDR3 length equals 15 residues. Germline V gene data show CDR1 as SGHRS and CDR2 as YFSETQ. J gave up 4 bases and V 7 bases, and 8 bases lay outside the gene matches. The CDR3 nucleotides are TGCGCCAGCCGGCGGGAGGGCTCAGGCACCGGGGAGCTGTTTTTT. Its translation: CASRREGSGTGELFF.

The genes are TRBV25-1 and TRBJ2-7, with D tentatively TRBD2 (7 bases). Germline CDR1 and CDR2: MGHDK and SYGVNS. The CDR3 spans 13 residues. V was trimmed by 7 bases and J by 6 bases, leaving 16 bases between them. CDR3 sequence reads: CASTAGALSEQYF. For the CDR3, the DNA is TGTGCCAGCACGGCGGGGGCCTTAAGCGAGCAGTACTTC.

The rearrangement joins TRBV2 to TRBJ2-7, with D possibly matching TRBD2 (6 bases). Germline V gene lookup returns CDR1 SNHLY and CDR2 FYNNEI. The CDR3 sequence is 15 residues long. The germline V and J ends were trimmed by 8 bases and 5 bases, with 22 bases remaining between them. For the CDR3, the DNA is TGTGCCAGCTCGCCAAAAAGGGCTAGCGAGGACGAGCAGTACTTC. Residues: CASSPKRASEDEQYF.

J is TRBJ2-1 and V is TRBV15; 8 nucleotides match TRBD2. This CDR3 is built from 15 residues. Trimming at V came to 0 bases and at J to 9 bases, leaving 7 bases not matched to a gene. Germline CDR1 LNHNV, CDR2 YYDKDF (reference sequence). This CDR3 reads CATSRDPAGVTEQFF. In DNA form, the CDR3 reads TGTGCCACCAGCAGAGATCCAGCGGGAGTTACTGAGCAGTTCTTC.

The chain combines TRBV9 with TRBJ2-3; D is possibly TRBD2 (6 bases). The CDR3 runs 15 residues. The germline V gene has CDR1 SGDLS and CDR2 YYNGEE. V lost 1 base, J lost 0 bases, and 9 bases lay in between. CDR3 coding DNA: TGTGCCAGCAGCGTATTCGGGGGTAGCACAGATACGCAGTATTTT. It encodes CASSVFGGSTDTQYF.

V usage is TRBV30 and J usage is TRBJ1-5; no clear D. V dropped 3 bases and J dropped 3 bases, with 15 bases sitting between them. This CDR3 has 15 residues. Germline V gives CDR1 GTSNPN, CDR2 SVGIG (reference sequence). For the CDR3, the DNA is TGTGCCTGGAGGTCAGCGGGTTATGACAATCAGCCCCAGCATTTT. Its protein is CAWRSAGYDNQPQHF.